These T cell receptor beta chains were read from a single sample in a study of CD8 T cells in ankylosing spondylitis. TCRdb reprocessed the 5' RACE reads via MiXCR and lists one record per CDR3 protein. Here the sample spans under 950,000 distinct CDR3 sequences, roughly 19% being singletons. The sequenced material came from blood, either unsorted or a sorted T cell fraction (not recorded which). Receptors were obtained from a male donor with ankylosing spondylitis. Each CDR3 is given with its conserved first and last residue. D genes are given only for firm matches. Size is stated for part of the rows, as once, few or many counts, or as a class when the clone is expanded.

>NA|NA|TRBV28|TRBJ2-7
TGTGCCAGCAGTCCCGCCAGGGGAAGCTCCTACGAGCAGTACTTC
CASSPARGSSYEQYF
>NA|few|TRBV6-1|TRBJ1-4
TGTGCCAGCAGTAGGGCCGACGAAAAACTGTTTTTT
CASSRADEKLFF
>NA|few|TRBV27|TRBJ2-5
TGTGCCAGCAGTTGGAGGGAGAGTCAAGAGACCCAGTACTTC
CASSWRESQETQYF
>TRBD1|few|TRBV20-1|TRBJ1-4
TGCAGTGCTATACCTCAGGGGGCCGGTGAAAAACTGTTTTTT
CSAIPQGAGEKLFF
>NA|NA|TRBV12-3/TRBV12-4|TRBJ2-1
TGTGCCAGCAGCTCGACCGAGGGAGAGCAGTTCTTC
CASSSTEGEQFF
>NA|many|TRBV20-1|TRBJ2-7
TGCAGTGCTAGCCGGTGGCTACACCCTTCCTACGAGCAGTACTTC
CSASRWLHPSYEQYF
>TRBD1|NA|TRBV28|TRBJ2-7
TGTGCCAGCAGGTACCGGGGACAGTCCTACTACGAGCAGTACTTC
CASRYRGQSYYEQYF
>NA|few|TRBV12-3/TRBV12-4|TRBJ1-5
TGTGCCAGCAGTTTGGCGGACAGTTGGATCGACAATCAGCCCCAGCATTTT
CASSLADSWIDNQPQHF
>TRBD2|NA|TRBV7-2|TRBJ2-7
TGTGCCAGCAGCTTAGTTAATGGGGGGGGTTCCTACGAGCAGTACTTC
CASSLVNGGGSYEQYF
>NA|NA|TRBV6-2/TRBV6-3|TRBJ2-7
TGTGCCAGCGGGGACTTCGGGTACGAGCAGTACTTC
CASGDFGYEQYF
>NA|NA|TRBV29-1|TRBJ1-5
TGCAGCGTTGTACTCTCCGGGGATAGCAATCAGCCCCAGCATTTT
CSVVLSGDSNQPQHF
>NA|few|TRBV4-1|TRBJ2-7
TGCGCCAGCAGCCAAGAGAGAGTTGCCTACTACGAGCAGTACTTC
CASSQERVAYYEQYF
>TRBD2|NA|TRBV11-1|TRBJ2-3
TGTGCCAGCAGCCCCCTCCCCCCCCTAGCGGCCCTCACAGATACGCAGTATTTT
CASSPLPPLAALTDTQYF
>TRBD2|many|TRBV29-1|TRBJ2-5
TGCAGCGTGGGAGGCGGGGGAGAGACCCAGTACTTC
CSVGGGGETQYF
>NA|NA|TRBV20-1|TRBJ1-5
TGCAGCGCTAAGCAGTACGGAAATCAGCCCCAGCATTTT
CSAKQYGNQPQHF
>NA|few|TRBV28|TRBJ1-5
TGTGCCAGCAGTTTAGCAATTCCTAATCAGCCCCAGCATTTT
CASSLAIPNQPQHF
>NA|NA|TRBV20-1|TRBJ2-1
TGCAGTGCTCCTGTGGATGAGCAGTTCTTC
CSAPVDEQFF
>TRBD2|few|TRBV29-1|TRBJ2-7
TGCAGCGTTGGGCGGGAGGTCTTCACCTACGAGCAGTACTTC
CSVGREVFTYEQYF
>TRBD1|NA|TRBV7-2|TRBJ2-2
TGTGCCAGCAGCTTAGGAGGGACAGGGACCGGGGAGCTGTTTTTT
CASSLGGTGTGELFF
>NA|NA|TRBV20-1|TRBJ2-3
TGCAGTGCTAGACCCGGACTGACAGATACGCAGTATTTT
CSARPGLTDTQYF
>NA|NA|TRBV28|TRBJ2-3
TGTGCCAGCACAACGATGCTAGCTACGTCTAGCACAGATACGCAGTATTTT
CASTTMLATSSTDTQYF
>NA|few|TRBV9|TRBJ1-1
TGTGCCAGCAGCGTAGGAACTGAGGGCATGAACACTGAAGCTTTCTTT
CASSVGTEGMNTEAFF
>TRBD2|NA|TRBV9|TRBJ2-1
TGTGCCAGCAGCGCGCTAAAGCGGGGCCTATACAATGAGCAGTTCTTC
CASSALKRGLYNEQFF
>NA|few|TRBV20-1|TRBJ2-7
TGCAGTGCTAGGTGGAAGCACGAGCAGTACTTC
CSARWKHEQYF
>NA|few|TRBV5-1|TRBJ1-1
TGCGCCAGCTTCGACAAGCAGAACACTGAAGCTTTCTTT
CASFDKQNTEAFF
>TRBD1|NA|TRBV12-3/TRBV12-4|TRBJ2-5
TGTGCCAGCAGCCAAGGACAGGGGGGCAAGGAGACCCAGTACTTC
CASSQGQGGKETQYF
>TRBD2|NA|TRBV15|TRBJ2-3
TGTGCCACCAGGGGGACTAGCTACACAGATACGCAGTATTTT
CATRGTSYTDTQYF
>NA|few|TRBV24-1|TRBJ2-6
TGTGCCACCAGTGATCCCCCCGGACGCTCTGGGGCCAACGTCCTGACTTTC
CATSDPPGRSGANVLTF
>TRBD2|NA|TRBV27|TRBJ2-3
TGTGCCAGCCTCCGAAAGACGGGAGGGGCAAACACAGATACGCAGTATTTT
CASLRKTGGANTDTQYF
>TRBD2|NA|TRBV29-1|TRBJ2-1
TGCAGCGTTGAAAATCCCACTAGCGGGAGATCCTACAATGAGCAGTTCTTC
CSVENPTSGRSYNEQFF
>NA|few|TRBV29-1|TRBJ2-1
TGCAGCGTTGACCCGTCTTCTGAGCAGTTCTTC
CSVDPSSEQFF
>TRBD2|NA|TRBV7-8|TRBJ2-1
TGTGCCAGCAGCCCCTTGCGGGGGGGCTGGAATGAGCAGTTCTTC
CASSPLRGGWNEQFF
>TRBD1|NA|TRBV20-1|TRBJ1-6
TGCAGTGCTAGAGATCAACAGGGGGCGTATAATTCACCCCTCCACTTT
CSARDQQGAYNSPLHF
>TRBD2|NA|TRBV18|TRBJ2-7
TGTGCCAGCTCTCGGACTAGAGTCTCCGAGCAGTACTTC
CASSRTRVSEQYF
>NA|few|TRBV27|TRBJ1-2
TGTGCCAGCAGTTTAAAGCCGGCGGTTAATCGTGGCTACACCTTC
CASSLKPAVNRGYTF
>NA|NA|TRBV6-1|TRBJ2-1
TGTGCCAGCAGTGTTCTAGCGTTTGAGCAGTTCTTC
CASSVLAFEQFF
>NA|NA|TRBV6-5|TRBJ1-4
TGTGCCAGCAGTTACTCCCTGTGGGGAGCTAATGAAAAACTGTTTTTT
CASSYSLWGANEKLFF
>TRBD2|many|TRBV5-6|TRBJ2-5
TGTGCCAGCAGCTTGGAGGCTAGCGGGAAGTCCCAGTACTTC
CASSLEASGKSQYF
>TRBD2|NA|TRBV28|TRBJ2-3
TGTGCCAGCAGTTTCGATAACAGGTGGACTAGCGGGAGGGAGGACCCAGATACGCAGTATTTT
CASSFDNRWTSGREDPDTQYF
>TRBD1|few|TRBV29-1|TRBJ2-5
TGCAGCGTTGCACAGGGGGACGAGACCCAGTACTTC
CSVAQGDETQYF
>NA|once|TRBV18|TRBJ2-6
TGTGCCAGCTCACCAACAGTGGGGTTTAGCTCTGGGGCCAACGTCCTGACTTTC
CASSPTVGFSSGANVLTF
>NA|few|TRBV12-3/TRBV12-4|TRBJ1-1
TGTGCCAGCAGTTTTGTGGTTACTGAAGCTTTCTTT
CASSFVVTEAFF
>NA|few|TRBV14|TRBJ2-1
TGTGCCAGCAGCCTGGCTGGCGCGGGAATTCGGAATGAGCAGTTCTTC
CASSLAGAGIRNEQFF
>TRBD1|NA|TRBV6-5|TRBJ1-1
TGTGCCAGCAGTTACCCCAGGGGGGAAGCTTTCTTT
CASSYPRGEAFF
>TRBD2|many|TRBV20-1|TRBJ2-1
TGCAGTGCTCTATTGAACCTAGCGGCGCTTGGTGAGCAGTTCTTC
CSALLNLAALGEQFF
>NA|few|TRBV7-3|TRBJ2-3
TGTGCCAGCAGCCCCACTATTCTGAGCACAGATACGCAGTATTTT
CASSPTILSTDTQYF
>NA|few|TRBV15|TRBJ2-2
TGTGCCACCAGCAGAGTATATTCGTTATATGGCACCGGGGAGCTGTTTTTT
CATSRVYSLYGTGELFF
>NA|NA|TRBV11-1|TRBJ2-7
TGTGCCAGCGCGGCGGGAATCTACTACGAGCAGTACTTC
CASAAGIYYEQYF
>TRBD2|NA|TRBV5-1|TRBJ2-2
TGCGCCAGCAGCTTTAGGACTAGTGTGACCGGGGAGCTGTTTTTT
CASSFRTSVTGELFF
>NA|NA|TRBV6-5|TRBJ2-1
TGTGCCAGCAGTTACTCGTCGAGGGGCTCCTACAATGAGCAGTTCTTC
CASSYSSRGSYNEQFF
>NA|NA|TRBV7-2|TRBJ1-1
TGTGCCAGCAGCTCTCAGACACATACGAACACTGAAGCTTTCTTT
CASSSQTHTNTEAFF
>TRBD1|NA|TRBV19|TRBJ1-1
TGTGCCAGTAGTATTACCGGGACAGGGAACACTGAAGCTTTCTTT
CASSITGTGNTEAFF
>NA|few|TRBV18|TRBJ2-2
TGTGCCAGCTCACCAAACTCACGAGGCACCGGGGAGCTGTTTTTT
CASSPNSRGTGELFF
>TRBD1|NA|TRBV29-1|TRBJ2-1
TGCAGCACATGCCGGGACAGCCTCTACAATGAGCAGTTCTTC
CSTCRDSLYNEQFF
>NA|NA|TRBV2|TRBJ2-2
TGTGCCAGCAGTGAAGTTGAGAACACCGGGGAGCTGTTTTTT
CASSEVENTGELFF
>NA|many|TRBV20-1|TRBJ2-1
TGCAGTGCTAGAGTGGATTATGGGTCCTACAATGAGCAGTTCTTC
CSARVDYGSYNEQFF
>NA|few|TRBV5-4|TRBJ1-1
TGTGCCAGCAGACCGCAGGCGAACACTGAAGCTTTCTTT
CASRPQANTEAFF
>NA|NA|TRBV6-1|TRBJ1-1
TGTGCCAGCTGTGACCCCCCACTGTCTGAAGCTTTCTTT
CASCDPPLSEAFF
>TRBD2|few|TRBV4-1|TRBJ2-1
TGCGCCAGCAGCCGACCTAGCGGGAGCTCCTACAATGAGCAGTTCTTC
CASSRPSGSSYNEQFF